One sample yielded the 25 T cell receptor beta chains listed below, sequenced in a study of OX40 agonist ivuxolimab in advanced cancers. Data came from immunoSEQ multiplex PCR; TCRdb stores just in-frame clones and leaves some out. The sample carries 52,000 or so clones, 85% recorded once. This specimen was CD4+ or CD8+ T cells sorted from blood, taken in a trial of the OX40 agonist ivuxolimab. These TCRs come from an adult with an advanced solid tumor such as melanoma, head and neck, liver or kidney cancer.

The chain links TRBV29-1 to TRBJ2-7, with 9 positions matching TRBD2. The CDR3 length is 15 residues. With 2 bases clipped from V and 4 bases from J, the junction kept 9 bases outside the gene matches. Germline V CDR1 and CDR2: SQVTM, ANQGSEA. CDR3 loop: CSVEMVRRGGYEQYF. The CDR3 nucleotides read TGCAGCGTTGAAATGGTCCGGCGGGGGGGGTACGAGCAGTACTTC.

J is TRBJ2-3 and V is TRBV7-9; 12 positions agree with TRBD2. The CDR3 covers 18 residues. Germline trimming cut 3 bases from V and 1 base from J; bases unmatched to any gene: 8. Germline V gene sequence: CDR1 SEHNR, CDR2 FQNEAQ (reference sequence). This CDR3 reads CASSLTSGGPLGTDTQYF. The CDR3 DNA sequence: TGTGCCAGCAGCTTGACTAGCGGGGGCCCCCTTGGCACAGATACGCAGTATTTT.

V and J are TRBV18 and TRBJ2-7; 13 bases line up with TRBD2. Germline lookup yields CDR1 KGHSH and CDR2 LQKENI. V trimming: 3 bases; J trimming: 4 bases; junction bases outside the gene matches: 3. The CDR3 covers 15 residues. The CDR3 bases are TGTGCCAGCTCACCCAAGACTAGCGGGAGGTACGAGCAGTACTTC. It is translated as CASSPKTSGRYEQYF. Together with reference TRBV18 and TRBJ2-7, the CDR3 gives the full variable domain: NAGVMQNPRHLVRRRGQEARLRCSPMKGHSHVYWYRQLPEEGLKFMVYLQKENIIDESGMPKERFSAEFPKEGPSILRIQQVVRGDSAAYFCASSPKTSGRYEQYFGPGTRLTVT.

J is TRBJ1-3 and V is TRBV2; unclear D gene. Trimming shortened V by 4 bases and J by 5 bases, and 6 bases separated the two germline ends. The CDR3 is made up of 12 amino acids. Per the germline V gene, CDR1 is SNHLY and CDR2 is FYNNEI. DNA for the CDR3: TGTGCCAGCAGTGCGGAAAGAAACACCATATATTTT. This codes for CASSAERNTIYF.

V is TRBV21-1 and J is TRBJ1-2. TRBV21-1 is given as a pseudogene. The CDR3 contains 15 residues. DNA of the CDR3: TGTGCCAGCAGCAAAGGGGGGGTTTGTACCTATGGCTACACCTTC. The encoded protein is CASSKGGVCTYGYTF.

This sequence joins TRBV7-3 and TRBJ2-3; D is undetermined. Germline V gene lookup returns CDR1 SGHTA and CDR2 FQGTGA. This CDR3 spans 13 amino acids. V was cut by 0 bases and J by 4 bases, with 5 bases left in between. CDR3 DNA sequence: TGTGCCAGCAGCTTAACTACGGCAGATACGCAGTATTTT. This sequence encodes CASSLTTADTQYF.

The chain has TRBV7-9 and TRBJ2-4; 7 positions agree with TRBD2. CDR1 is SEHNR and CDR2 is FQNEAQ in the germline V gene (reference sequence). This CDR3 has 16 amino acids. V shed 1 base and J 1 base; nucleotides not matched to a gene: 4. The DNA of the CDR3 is TGTGCCAGCAGCTTAGATTGGCGGGGGGCCAAAAACATTCAGTACTTC. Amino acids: CASSLDWRGAKNIQYF.

In DNA, the CDR3 is TGTGCCAGCAGCTTAGTCAGGGGTGAGCAGTTCTTC. Its protein is CASSLVRGEQFF. This chain joins TRBV11-3 and TRBJ2-1, with D possibly matching TRBD1 (6 bases). The CDR3 covers 12 residues. Deletions cut 1 base from V and 9 bases from J, with 7 bases between. Germline V gives CDR1 SGHNT, CDR2 YENEEA.

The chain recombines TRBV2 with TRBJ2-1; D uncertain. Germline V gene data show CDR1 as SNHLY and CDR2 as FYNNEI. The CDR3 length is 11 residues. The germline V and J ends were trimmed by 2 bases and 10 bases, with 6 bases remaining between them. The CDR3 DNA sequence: TGTGCCAGCAGTGAATGGTGGGAGCAGTTCTTC. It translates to CASSEWWEQFF. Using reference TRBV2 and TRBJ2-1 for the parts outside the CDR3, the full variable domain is EPEVTQTPSHQVTQMGQEVILRCVPISNHLYFYWYRQILGQKVEFLVSFYNNEISEKSEIFDDQFSVERPDGSNFTLKIRSTKLEDSAMYFCASSEWWEQFFGPGTRLTVL.

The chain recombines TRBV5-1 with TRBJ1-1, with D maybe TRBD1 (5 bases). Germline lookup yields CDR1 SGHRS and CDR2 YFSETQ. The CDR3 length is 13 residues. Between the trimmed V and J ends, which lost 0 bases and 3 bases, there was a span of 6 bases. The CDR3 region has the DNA TGCGCCAGCAGCTTGGCCAGGGACACTGAAGCTTTCTTT. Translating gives CASSLARDTEAFF.

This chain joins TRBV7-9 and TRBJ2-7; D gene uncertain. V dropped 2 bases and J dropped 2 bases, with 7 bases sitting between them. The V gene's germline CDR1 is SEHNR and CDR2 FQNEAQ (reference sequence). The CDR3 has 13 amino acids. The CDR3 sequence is CASSLFGTYEQYF. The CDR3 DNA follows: TGTGCCAGCAGCTTATTCGGCACCTACGAGCAGTACTTC.

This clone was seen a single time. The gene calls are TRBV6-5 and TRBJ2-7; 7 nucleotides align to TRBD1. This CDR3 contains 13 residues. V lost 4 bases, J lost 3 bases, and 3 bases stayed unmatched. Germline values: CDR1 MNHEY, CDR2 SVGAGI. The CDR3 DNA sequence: TGTGCCAGCAGTTTCCGGGACAGCTACGAGCAGTACTTC. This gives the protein CASSFRDSYEQYF.

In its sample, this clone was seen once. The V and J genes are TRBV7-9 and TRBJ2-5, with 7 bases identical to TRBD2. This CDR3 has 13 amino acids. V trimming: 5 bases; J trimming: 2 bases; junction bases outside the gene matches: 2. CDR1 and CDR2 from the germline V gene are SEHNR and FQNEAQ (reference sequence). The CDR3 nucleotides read TGTGCCAGCAGCCGGACTAGACAAGAGACCCAGTACTTC. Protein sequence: CASSRTRQETQYF.

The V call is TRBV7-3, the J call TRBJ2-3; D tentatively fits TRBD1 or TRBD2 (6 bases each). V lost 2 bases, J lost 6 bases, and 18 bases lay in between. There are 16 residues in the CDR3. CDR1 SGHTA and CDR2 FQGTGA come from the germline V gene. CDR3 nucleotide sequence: TGTGCCAGCAGCTTAGGGCTGGTTGGGGGGCCGGATACGCAGTATTTT. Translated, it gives CASSLGLVGGPDTQYF.

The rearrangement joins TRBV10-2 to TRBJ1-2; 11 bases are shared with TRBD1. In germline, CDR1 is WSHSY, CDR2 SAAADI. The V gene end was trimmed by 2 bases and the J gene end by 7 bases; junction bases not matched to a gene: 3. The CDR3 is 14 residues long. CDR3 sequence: CASSEGQGARGYTF. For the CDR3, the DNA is TGCGCCAGCAGTGAGGGACAGGGGGCGCGTGGCTACACCTTC.

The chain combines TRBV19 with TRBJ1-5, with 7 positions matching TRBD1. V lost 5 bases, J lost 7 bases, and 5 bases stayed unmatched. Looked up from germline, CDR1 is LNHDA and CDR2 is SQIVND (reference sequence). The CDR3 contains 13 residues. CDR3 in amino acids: CASSVQGDQPQHF. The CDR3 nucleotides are TGTGCCAGTAGTGTGCAGGGGGACCAGCCCCAGCATTTT.

The CDR3 DNA sequence: TGTGCCAGCAGCTTAGCCTCCGGGACTATCATGGCCGGGGAGCTGTTTTTT. This translates into CASSLASGTIMAGELFF. The chain is built from TRBV7-6 and TRBJ2-2; 7 bases are a match to TRBD2. Unmatched junction bases numbered 10, after V lost 0 bases and J lost 6 bases. This CDR3 comprises 17 residues. CDR1 SGHVS and CDR2 FNYEAQ come from the germline V gene.

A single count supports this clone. CDR3 region: CASRNQVVPTYEQYF. The CDR3 DNA is TGTGCCAGCCGAAACCAAGTAGTACCCACCTACGAGCAGTACTTC. V gene TRBV6-6 combines with J gene TRBJ2-7; the D is unclear. CDR3 size: 15 residues. V was cut by 8 bases and J by 2 bases, with 19 bases left in between. CDR1 and CDR2 from the germline V gene are MNHNY and SVGAGI (reference sequence).

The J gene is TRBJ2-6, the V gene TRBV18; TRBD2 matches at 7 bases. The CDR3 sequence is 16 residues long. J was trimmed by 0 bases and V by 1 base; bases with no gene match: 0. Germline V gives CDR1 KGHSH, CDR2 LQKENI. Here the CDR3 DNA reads TGTGCCAGCTCACCACTAGCGGGCTCTGGGGCCAACGTCCTGACTTTC. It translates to CASSPLAGSGANVLTF.

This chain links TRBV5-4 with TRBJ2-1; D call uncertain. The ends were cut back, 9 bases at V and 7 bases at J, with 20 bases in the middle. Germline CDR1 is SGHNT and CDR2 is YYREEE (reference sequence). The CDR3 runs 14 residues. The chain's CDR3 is CATIGPRLGNEQFF. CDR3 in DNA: TGTGCCACCATAGGACCTCGTTTGGGGAATGAGCAGTTCTTC.

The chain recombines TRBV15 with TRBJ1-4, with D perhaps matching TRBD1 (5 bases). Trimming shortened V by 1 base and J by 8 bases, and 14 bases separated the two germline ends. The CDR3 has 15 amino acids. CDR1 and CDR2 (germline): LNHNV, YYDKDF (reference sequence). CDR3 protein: CATSRGGGGEEKLFF. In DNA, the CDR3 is TGTGCCACCAGCAGAGGGGGCGGCGGTGAGGAAAAACTGTTTTTT.

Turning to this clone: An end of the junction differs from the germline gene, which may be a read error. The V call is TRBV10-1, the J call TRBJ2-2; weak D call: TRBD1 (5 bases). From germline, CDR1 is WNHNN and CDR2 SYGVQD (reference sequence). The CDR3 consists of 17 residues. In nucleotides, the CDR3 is TGCGCCAGCAGTGAGTCGGCAACAGGCTTCGACACTGGGGAGCTGTTTTTT. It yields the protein CASSESATGFDTGELFF.

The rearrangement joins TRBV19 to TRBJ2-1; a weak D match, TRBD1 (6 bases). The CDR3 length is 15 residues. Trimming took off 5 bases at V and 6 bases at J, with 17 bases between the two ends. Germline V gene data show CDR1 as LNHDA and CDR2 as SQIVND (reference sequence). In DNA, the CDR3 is TGTGCCAGTAGTCCCAGGGGCGGGTGGGGCAATGAGCAGTTCTTC. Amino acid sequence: CASSPRGGWGNEQFF.

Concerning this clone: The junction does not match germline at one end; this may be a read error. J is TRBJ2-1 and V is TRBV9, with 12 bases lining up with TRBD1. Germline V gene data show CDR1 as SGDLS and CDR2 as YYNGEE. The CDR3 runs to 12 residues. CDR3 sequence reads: CASSTGTGGWIF. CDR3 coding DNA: TGTGCCAGCAGCACCGGGACAGGGGGCTGGATCTTC.

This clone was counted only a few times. The DNA of the CDR3 is TGCAGCGTTGAAGGCGCTAGCGGGAGCAACGAGCAGTACTTC. It specifies CSVEGASGSNEQYF. The chain has TRBV29-1 and TRBJ2-7; 10 bases agree with TRBD2. After removal of 1 base from V and 5 bases from J, the junction contained 5 bases not matched to a gene. This CDR3 is 14 amino acids long. Germline V gives CDR1 SQVTM, CDR2 ANQGSEA.